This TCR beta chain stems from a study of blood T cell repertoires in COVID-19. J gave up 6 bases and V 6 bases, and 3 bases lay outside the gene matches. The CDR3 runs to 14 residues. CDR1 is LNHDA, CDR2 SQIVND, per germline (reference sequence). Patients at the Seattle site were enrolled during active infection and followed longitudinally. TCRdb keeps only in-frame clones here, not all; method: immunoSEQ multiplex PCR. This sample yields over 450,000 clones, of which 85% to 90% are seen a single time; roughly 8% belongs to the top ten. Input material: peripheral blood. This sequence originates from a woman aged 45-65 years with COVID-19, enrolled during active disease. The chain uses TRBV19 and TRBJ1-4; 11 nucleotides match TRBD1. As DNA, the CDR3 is TGTGCCAGTAGGGACAGGGGGCCGGATGAAAAACTGTTTTTT. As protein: CASRDRGPDEKLFF.